This T cell receptor beta chain was captured by sequencing in a study of shared clonotypes between healthy human individuals. Study-level results: Clonotypes that were shared across several donors made up roughly 5.2% of naive CD4 clonotypes. Non-shared clonotypes showed lower generation probabilities than clonotypes common to all four donors. Richness estimates generally favored naive over memory subsets.

Profiled with immunoSEQ multiplex PCR; TCRdb holds only in-frame clones, not every one. The sample has around 990,000 clones, about 72% seen once; the top ten hold 0.89%. With respect to this clone: Its antigen is unknown.

The V gene lost 0 bases and the J gene lost 1 base, with 22 bases spanning the gap. Germline values: CDR1 SEHNR, CDR2 FQNEAQ (reference sequence). The CDR3 has 19 amino acids. The sequenced material came from memory CD4+ T cells from PBMCs. Subset given: CD45RA-negative fraction. The receptor was derived from a man between 18 and 35 years old in good health. Some clones in this sample may be carry-over from other donors' samples. The rearrangement uses TRBV7-9 and TRBJ2-7, with D maybe TRBD2 (6 bases). Written as DNA, the CDR3 is TGTGCCAGCAGCTTAGCGGTGAGGACAAGGGGACTGGGGTCCTACGAGCAGTACTTC. Translated, it gives CASSLAVRTRGLGSYEQYF. The full variable domain, with the rest looked up from reference TRBV7-9 and TRBJ2-7, is DTGVSQNPRHKITKRGQNVTFRCDPISEHNRLYWYRQTLGQGPEFLTYFQNEAQLEKSRLLSDRFSAERPKGSFSTLEIQRTEQGDSAMYLCASSLAVRTRGLGSYEQYFGPGTRLTVT.